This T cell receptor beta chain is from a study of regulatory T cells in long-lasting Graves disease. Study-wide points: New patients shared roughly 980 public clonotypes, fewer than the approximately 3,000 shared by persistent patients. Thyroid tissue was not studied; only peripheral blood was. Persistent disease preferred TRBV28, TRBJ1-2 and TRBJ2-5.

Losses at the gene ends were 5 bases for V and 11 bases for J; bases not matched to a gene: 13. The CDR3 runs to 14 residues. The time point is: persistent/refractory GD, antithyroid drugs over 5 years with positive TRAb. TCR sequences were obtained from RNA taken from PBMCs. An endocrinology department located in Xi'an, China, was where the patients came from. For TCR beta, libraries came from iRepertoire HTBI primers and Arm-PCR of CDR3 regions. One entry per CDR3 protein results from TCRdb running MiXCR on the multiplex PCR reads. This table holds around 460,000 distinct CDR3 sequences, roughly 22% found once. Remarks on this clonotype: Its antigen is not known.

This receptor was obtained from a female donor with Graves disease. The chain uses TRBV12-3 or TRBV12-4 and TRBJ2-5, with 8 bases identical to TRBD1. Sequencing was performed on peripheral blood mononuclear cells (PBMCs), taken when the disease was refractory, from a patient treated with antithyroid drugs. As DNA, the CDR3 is TGTGCCAGCAGTCTGGGACAGGACTACAATGAGCAGTACTTC. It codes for CASSLGQDYNEQYF.